The clone carrying this T cell receptor beta chain was detected only a few times. Per germline, CDR1 MRHNA and CDR2 SNTAGT. The CDR3 contains 17 residues. V lost 6 bases and J lost 6; bases outside the gene matches: 14. This table comes from immunoSEQ multiplex PCR, and its TCRdb copy is limited to in-frame clones, with some not included. Of approximately 300,000 clones in the sample, 85% were seen once. The data belong to a study of blood T cell repertoires in COVID-19. The sequencing input was PBMCs or T cells enriched from blood (not recorded which). The rearrangement joins TRBV6-4 to TRBJ1-6, with 7 positions matching TRBD1. The origin of this receptor is a woman between 25 and 40 years old who had been exposed to COVID-19. CDR3 region: CASRTGTDKAGNSPLHF. CDR3 in DNA: TGTGCCAGCAGAACCGGGACAGACAAAGCAGGTAATTCACCCCTCCACTTT.